Below, one TCR beta chain is given with its context. The data were taken from a study of blood T cell repertoires in COVID-19. About the research overall: Sites in the United States, Italy and Spain provided acute and convalescent COVID-19 samples. Sources were T cells, B-cell-depleted T cells, or PBMCs; the material itself was cDNA or gDNA.

How the authors handled the data: Amplification of reference gene primers was used by the study to estimate nucleated cell counts. Using immunoSEQ multiplex PCR, the repertoire was profiled, and TCRdb retains in-frame clones only, with some absent. The V and J calls and the clone size are those of that table, but D and trimming were determined from the DNA. The sample holds hundreds of thousands of clones, about 89% seen once. The source material was peripheral blood. The receptor was derived from an older woman who had recovered from COVID-19.

The chain's CDR3 is CASSYPGATEAFF. CDR3 nucleotide sequence: TGTGCCAGCAGTTACCCAGGGGCCACTGAAGCTTTCTTT. J is TRBJ1-1 and V is TRBV12-3 or TRBV12-4; tentatively, D is TRBD1 (6 bases). This CDR3 region has 13 residues. V gave up 4 bases and J gave up 4 bases, with 10 bases separating them.